This T cell receptor beta chain is from a study of blood T cell repertoires in COVID-19 (dated by TCRdb to the early 2020s). Concerning the study at large: The collaborator samples originated in the United States, Italy and Spain and spanned the acute and convalescent phases of COVID-19. The dataset comprised deeply sampled blood TCRbeta repertoires from subjects exposed to, actively infected with, or recovered from COVID-19. The sample metadata nearly always contained a de-identified subject ID, COVID-19 status, age in years and sex. Samples were obtained from the ongoing ImmuneRACE study (first 160 participants) and from over 1,000 subjects provided by 6 global collaborators. Where HLA class I and class II types were available, the types were taken from metadata supplied by the sample provider, not from assay-based typing. The repertoires were released in a freely available public database intended as a resource for research on the immune response to SARS-CoV-2. The prospective study material was composed of cDNA or gDNA derived from T cells, B-cell-depleted T cells, or PBMCs.

The immunoSEQ Assay, a bias-controlled multiplex PCR, was used to amplify TCRbeta CDR3 regions from genomic DNA. As for how the authors treated the data: The number of nucleated cells in each sample was estimated by amplification of reference gene primers within the assay. To quantify the absolute abundance of each unique TCRbeta CDR3 rearrangement, sequence reads were collapsed and filtered. For each sample, productive Simpson clonality was calculated as the square root of Simpson's diversity index across productive rearrangements. Imported from immuneACCESS, the table was reduced by TCRdb to in-frame sequences with V and J called. These copies leave out some clones; in studies compared against another copy, an unresolved V gene accounts for under half, and the cause of the remainder is not known. That table is the source of V, J and clone size, and D and trimming were worked out from the DNA. Within this sample are more than 90,000 clones, with approximately 87% of them counted one time only. About 7.4% of the sample comes from the top ten.

CDR1 and CDR2, looked up from the germline V gene, are ENHRY and SYGVKD. The CDR3 goes from the cysteine to the phenylalanine over 15 residues. The only DNA kept is the CDR3, 45 bases in frame from the first base. V is reduced by 0 bases and J by 1 base, leaving a spacing of 7 bases between them. Another Seattle source contributed samples from volunteer blood donors who had recovered from COVID-19. Collaborating institutions collected whole blood in K2EDTA tubes following their own protocols. Collaborator samples were shipped for TCRbeta analysis as frozen whole blood, isolated PBMCs, or DNA extracted from either sample type. This clone was counted a single time. Its antigen is unknown. Within one base of it there is no much larger clone, and no base qualities were kept. Study-wide findings and limitations: How much clinical and demographic metadata was included differed by source and by participant, and the metadata was provided uncurated.

Sequenced sample: peripheral blood. This TCR came from a man between 65 and 85 years old who had recovered from COVID-19. The sequence is built from TRBV10-3 and TRBJ2-1; the D gene lacks a confident call. In nucleotide form, the sequence is TGTGCCATCAGTGAGTCAGCATATTCCTACAATGAGCAGTTCTTC. Translated, it reads CAISESAYSYNEQFF.